This T cell receptor beta chain was captured in a study of cytotoxic CD8 clonotypes in ibrutinib-treated CLL. Study-wide context: Patients: about a dozen relapsed/refractory, more than 14 treatment-naive, 17 IGHV unmutated. Study-level points and caveats: Clonality climbed at ibrutinib response, then dropped toward baseline at progression.

As to this clone: Its antigen is still unknown.

The ends lost 4 bases at V and 6 bases at J; junction bases unmatched: 8. CDR3 length: 14 amino acids. Germline lookup yields CDR1 MDHEN and CDR2 SYDVKM. Sequencing was designed to attain a depth spanning 1 in 200,000 to 1 in 1 million T cells. Data came from immunoSEQ multiplex PCR; TCRdb stores just in-frame clones and leaves some out. Of tens of thousands of clones detected, around 63% appear once; the ten largest clones hold 25% to 35%. The material was PBMCs, obtained before ibrutinib treatment. The sequence was obtained from a human donor with chronic lymphocytic leukemia. The gene calls are TRBV28 and TRBJ2-7; 8 positions match TRBD1. The CDR3 protein is CASSSRRGPLEQYF. DNA of the CDR3: TGTGCCAGCAGTTCACGCAGGGGGCCCCTCGAGCAGTACTTC.